Shown below are 31 T cell receptor beta chains from a single sample sequenced in a study of T cell repertoires in cytomegalovirus infection. MiXCR was run by TCRdb on the reads, yielding one entry per CDR3 protein. The table records almost 300,000 distinct CDR3 sequences, around 10% of them present only once. The specimen sequenced was PBMCs. Receptors originate from a human donor in good health (CMV status not recorded). Some clones in this sample may be carry-over from other donors' samples.

This clonotype was picked up many times. The chain carries TRBV7-9 and TRBJ2-1; the D is unclear. Germline lookup yields CDR1 SEHNR and CDR2 FQNEAQ (reference sequence). CDR3 length equals 13 residues. Trimming removed 6 bases from V and 2 bases from J, with 8 bases in between. CDR3: CASRSLAYNEQFF. In nucleotides, the CDR3 is TGTGCCAGCAGGTCTTTAGCCTACAATGAGCAGTTCTTC.

J is TRBJ2-6 and V is TRBV29-1, with D unclear. V lost 5 bases and J lost 4, with 6 bases in between. Germline V CDR1 and CDR2: SQVTM, ANQGSEA. CDR3 length: 12 residues. The DNA for the CDR3 is TGCAGCGTTAGACTGGGGGCCAACGTCCTGACTTTC. This codes for CSVRLGANVLTF.

There are many counts of this clonotype. The gene calls are TRBV29-1 and TRBJ2-6; D is unclear. Germline V lookup: CDR1 SQVTM, CDR2 ANQGSEA. The CDR3 runs 14 residues. V lost 6 bases and J 2 bases, leaving 11 bases between the germline ends. CDR3 amino acids: CSVSSSTGANVLTF. The CDR3 DNA sequence: TGCAGCGTCTCGTCCTCGACTGGGGCCAACGTCCTGACTTTC.

The table lists this clonotype with many counts. The chain is built from TRBV27 and TRBJ1-1; 8 nucleotides agree with TRBD1. The CDR3 covers 14 residues. Trimming took 4 bases from V and 4 from J; bases not matched to a gene: 5. Germline V gene data show CDR1 as MNHEY and CDR2 as SMNVEV (reference sequence). The chain's CDR3 is CASSSWTGSTEAFF. The CDR3 DNA reads as TGTGCCAGCAGTTCCTGGACAGGGAGCACTGAAGCTTTCTTT.

In this sample, this clonotype turned up many times. V usage is TRBV11-2 and J usage is TRBJ1-4; the D gene is possibly TRBD1 (6 bases). The length of the CDR3 is 13 residues. Looked up from germline, CDR1 is SGHAT and CDR2 is FQNNGV. Trimming shortened V by 5 bases and J by 13 bases, and 17 bases separated the two germline ends. The CDR3 protein is CASSPGGAQSLFF. DNA for the CDR3: TGTGCCAGCAGCCCCGGGGGGGCCCAGTCACTGTTTTTT.

This clonotype appeared many times. The gene calls are TRBV20-1 and TRBJ1-5, with D unclear. Germline loops: CDR1 DFQATT, CDR2 SNEGSKA (reference sequence). The germline V and J ends were trimmed by 3 bases and 4 bases, with 10 bases remaining between them. The CDR3 runs 13 residues. CDR3 sequence reads: CSASMGGNQPQHF. The CDR3 DNA reads as TGCAGTGCTAGTATGGGTGGTAATCAGCCCCAGCATTTT.

J is TRBJ1-1 and V is TRBV25-1; D perhaps matches TRBD1 (6 bases). The CDR3 consists of 13 residues. CDR1 is MGHDK, CDR2 SYGVNS, per germline. V lost 1 base, J lost 4 bases, and 7 bases lay in between. The CDR3 DNA sequence: TGTGCCAGCAGTGAATCGGGGGCCACTGAAGCTTTCTTT. Residues: CASSESGATEAFF.

This clonotype was seen only a few times. V and J are TRBV20-1 and TRBJ2-7; 7 positions agree with TRBD1. Germline V lookup: CDR1 DFQATT, CDR2 SNEGSKA (reference sequence). Losses at the gene ends were 6 bases for V and 1 base for J; bases not matched to a gene: 6. The CDR3 has 13 residues. The DNA for the CDR3 is TGCAGTGCAACACGGGACAGTTCCTACGAGCAGTACGTC. It encodes CSATRDSSYEQYV.

This clonotype was seen a few times. The chain combines TRBV20-1 with TRBJ2-5; TRBD2 agrees at 7 bases. J was trimmed by 6 bases and V by 6 bases; bases with no gene match: 16. The CDR3 is 15 residues long. Germline values: CDR1 DFQATT, CDR2 SNEGSKA (reference sequence). CDR3: CSAAGEILAAQTQYF. The CDR3 DNA is TGCAGTGCCGCTGGTGAAATCCTAGCGGCGCAGACCCAGTACTTC.

The chain joins TRBV7-9 to TRBJ2-3; D is perhaps TRBD2 (7 bases). V lost 6 bases and J 6 bases, leaving 19 bases between the germline ends. The CDR3 spans 15 residues. Germline loops: CDR1 SEHNR, CDR2 FQNEAQ (reference sequence). The CDR3 DNA reads as TGTGCCAGCAGGACGAGGGGGGGAGATGCGGATACGCAGTATTTT. Protein: CASRTRGGDADTQYF. Drawing the rest from reference TRBV7-9 and TRBJ2-3, the complete variable domain is DTGVSQNPRHKITKRGQNVTFRCDPISEHNRLYWYRQTLGQGPEFLTYFQNEAQLEKSRLLSDRFSAERPKGSFSTLEIQRTEQGDSAMYLCASRTRGGDADTQYFGPGTRLTVL.

At least ten counts were recorded for this clonotype. The gene calls are TRBV11-1 and TRBJ2-5; 8 bases agree with TRBD1. The CDR3 length is 16 residues. Germline CDR1 reads SGHAT; CDR2 reads FQDESV (reference sequence). Trimming removed 3 bases from V and 5 bases from J; junction bases left unmatched: 11. CDR3 in amino acids: CASSFGNTDRAETQYF. The DNA of the CDR3 is TGTGCCAGCAGCTTCGGGAACACGGACAGGGCGGAGACCCAGTACTTC.

This clonotype was seen many times. This chain connects TRBV7-9 to TRBJ1-1; 8 bases align to TRBD1. This CDR3 has 14 amino acids. Germline V gene lookup returns CDR1 SEHNR and CDR2 FQNEAQ (reference sequence). J gave up 7 bases and V 11 bases, and 15 bases lay outside the gene matches. CDR3 nucleotide sequence: TGTGCCGGTGCAACAGGACAGGGTCAAGGTGAAGCTTTCTTT. Encoded protein: CAGATGQGQGEAFF.

CDR3 sequence: CSANVGALNEQFF. The CDR3 region has the DNA TGCAGTGCTAATGTGGGGGCTTTAAATGAGCAGTTCTTC. This chain links TRBV20-1 with TRBJ2-1, with a tentative D call TRBD1 (6 bases). This CDR3 has 13 amino acids. Trimming took off 4 bases at V and 7 bases at J, with 14 bases between the two ends. Looked up from germline, CDR1 is DFQATT and CDR2 is SNEGSKA (reference sequence).

The chain links TRBV20-1 to TRBJ2-1; 8 nucleotides match TRBD1. Germline V CDR1 and CDR2: DFQATT, SNEGSKA (reference sequence). V lost 3 bases and J lost 0; bases outside the gene matches: 4. The CDR3 spans 15 residues. The CDR3 DNA follows: TGCAGTGCTAGGGGACAGGCCAGCTCCTACAATGAGCAGTTCTTC. It yields the protein CSARGQASSYNEQFF.

This clonotype was picked up many times. The rearrangement links TRBV2 to TRBJ2-3, with D perhaps TRBD2 (6 bases). The CDR3 totals 11 residues. V was shortened by 8 bases and J by 3 bases, with 6 bases between the two germline ends. Germline CDR1 SNHLY, CDR2 FYNNEI. CDR3 amino acids: CASAGTDTQYF. CDR3 sequence (DNA): TGTGCCAGCGCGGGGACAGATACGCAGTATTTT.

This clonotype was seen at least ten times. CDR3 nucleotide sequence: TGTGCCAGCAGCCCATGGTTGGTGGCGCGGGGGACCCAGTACTTC. It encodes CASSPWLVARGTQYF. The genes are TRBV7-2 and TRBJ2-5, with D perhaps matching TRBD2 (6 bases). The CDR3 loop spans 15 amino acids. The germline gives CDR1 SGHTA, CDR2 FQGNSA. The ends were cut back, 5 bases at V and 7 bases at J, with 20 bases in the middle.

There are a few counts of this clonotype. This chain uses TRBV5-1 with TRBJ1-4; D unresolved. CDR1 and CDR2 from the germline V gene are SGHRS and YFSETQ. The germline V and J ends were trimmed by 2 bases and 4 bases, with 9 bases remaining between them. The CDR3 is 14 residues long. CDR3 nucleotides: TGCGCCAGCAGCTTTAAGGCTTTTAATGAAAAACTGTTTTTT. This translates into CASSFKAFNEKLFF.

This clonotype occurred many times. The V call is TRBV10-3, the J call TRBJ2-1; 8 positions match TRBD1. CDR3 length: 16 amino acids. Germline CDR1 and CDR2: ENHRY and SYGVKD. The V gene end was trimmed by 2 bases and the J gene end by 6 bases; junction bases not matched to a gene: 9. CDR3 amino acids: CAISERGPGQANEQFF. CDR3 nucleotide sequence: TGTGCCATCAGTGAGAGGGGGCCGGGACAGGCCAATGAGCAGTTCTTC.

J is TRBJ2-1 and V is TRBV4-3; 13 nucleotides align to TRBD2. The CDR3 extends over 15 amino acids. The V gene's germline CDR1 is LGHNA and CDR2 YSLEER. The V segment lost 2 bases and the J segment 9 bases; nucleotides outside the gene matches: 4. The DNA for the CDR3 is TGCGCCAGCAGCCAAACTAGCGGGGGGGCCAGTGAGCAGTTCTTC. Translated, it gives CASSQTSGGASEQFF.

The rearrangement joins TRBV10-3 to TRBJ2-5, with D maybe TRBD2 (5 bases). This CDR3 has 13 amino acids. The V gene's germline CDR1 is ENHRY and CDR2 SYGVKD. The germline V and J ends were trimmed by 4 bases and 7 bases, with 13 bases remaining between them. CDR3 amino acids: CAISVGEAGTQYF. The CDR3 DNA reads as TGTGCCATCAGTGTCGGAGAGGCGGGGACCCAGTACTTC.

This clonotype was recorded many times. The V call is TRBV14, the J call TRBJ1-2; the D gene is possibly TRBD1 (5 bases). Germline assignment: CDR1 SGHDN and CDR2 FVKESK. CDR3 length: 17 amino acids. The V end lost 1 base, the J end lost 6 bases, and 21 bases lay between the germline ends. The CDR3 region has the DNA TGTGCCAGCAGCCAAGGAGGCGGGGCAGGGAGGATGAATGGCTACACCTTC. This gives the protein CASSQGGGAGRMNGYTF.

This chain links TRBV20-1 with TRBJ1-1, with TRBD1 as a possible D gene (6 bases). Germline loops: CDR1 DFQATT, CDR2 SNEGSKA (reference sequence). Trimming removed 3 bases from V and 5 bases from J, with 22 bases in between. The CDR3 is 16 amino acids. CDR3 nucleotides: TGCAGTGCTAGTAAAACCCGGACCAGGGACAAGACTGAAGCTTTCTTT. Translating it yields CSASKTRTRDKTEAFF.

This chain joins TRBV6-5 and TRBJ2-2; 9 bases match TRBD1. Trimming took 5 bases from V and 7 from J; bases not matched to a gene: 5. The CDR3 contains 14 residues. Germline loops: CDR1 MNHEY, CDR2 SVGAGI. The CDR3 loop reads CASSGDRAGGELFF. The DNA for the CDR3 is TGTGCCAGCAGTGGGGACAGGGCCGGCGGGGAGCTGTTTTTT.

This clonotype was detected many times. The V call is TRBV6-6, the J call TRBJ1-2; D is unresolved. CDR1 is MNHNY, CDR2 SVGAGI, per germline (reference sequence). V was clipped by 11 bases and J by 5 bases, with 15 bases between them. The CDR3 length is 12 residues. CDR3 sequence reads: CAATSAEYGYTF. The CDR3 DNA follows: TGTGCCGCCACAAGCGCGGAGTATGGCTACACCTTC.

The chain joins TRBV5-1 to TRBJ2-1; possibly TRBD1 or TRBD2 for D (5 bases each). Germline CDR1 and CDR2: SGHRS and YFSETQ. The CDR3 has 15 amino acids. The V and J ends lost 0 bases and 8 bases respectively, with 15 bases between them. The CDR3 reads CASSLGYDRGDEQFF. CDR3 DNA sequence: TGCGCCAGCAGCTTGGGGTACGACCGGGGCGATGAGCAGTTCTTC.

The table lists this clonotype with many counts. The V gene is TRBV28, the J gene TRBJ1-4; tentative D call: TRBD1 (6 bases). Germline CDR1 MDHEN, CDR2 SYDVKM. The CDR3 is 16 amino acids. V lost 5 bases, J lost 7 bases, and 20 bases lay in between. CDR3 nucleotide sequence: TGTGCCAGCAGTCCCGGGGGAGGGGGGCGTCTTGAAAAACTGTTTTTT. Residues: CASSPGGGGRLEKLFF.

This clonotype showed up many times. V gene TRBV7-9 combines with J gene TRBJ2-1, with a weak D call TRBD1 (6 bases). Germline assignment: CDR1 SEHNR and CDR2 FQNEAQ (reference sequence). V dropped 5 bases and J dropped 6 bases, with 17 bases sitting between them. CDR3 size: 15 residues. CDR3 sequence (DNA): TGTGCCAGCAGCCAAACCAGGGGTCCACCCAATGAGCAGTTCTTC. Translated, it gives CASSQTRGPPNEQFF.

This clonotype has just a few counts. The chain is built from TRBV20-1 and TRBJ2-1; 13 positions agree with TRBD2. There are 16 residues in the CDR3. V was pared by 1 base and J by 4 bases, with 4 bases of the junction left unmatched. Germline lookup yields CDR1 DFQATT and CDR2 SNEGSKA (reference sequence). CDR3 sequence: CSARGTSGGLYNEQFF. The CDR3, as DNA: TGCAGTGCTAGAGGGACTAGCGGGGGCCTTTACAATGAGCAGTTCTTC.

This clonotype was found many times. V gene TRBV7-2 combines with J gene TRBJ2-5; D is ambiguous. The germline V and J ends were trimmed by 5 bases and 1 base, with 8 bases remaining between them. CDR3 length: 13 residues. Germline loops: CDR1 SGHTA, CDR2 FQGNSA. CDR3 protein: CASSPRTQETQYF. CDR3 DNA: TGTGCCAGCAGCCCCCGTACCCAAGAGACCCAGTACTTC.

The chain couples TRBV4-2 to TRBJ2-3; D is unresolved. Germline assignment: CDR1 LGHNA and CDR2 YNFKEQ. Trimming shortened V by 0 bases and J by 2 bases, and 6 bases separated the two germline ends. This CDR3 is built from 14 residues. The CDR3 here is CASSQDLLTDTQYF. The CDR3 nucleotides read TGTGCCAGCAGCCAAGATTTGCTCACAGATACGCAGTATTTT.

This clonotype was found many times. The chain is built from TRBV6-6 and TRBJ1-5, with D maybe TRBD1 (5 bases). V dropped 7 bases and J dropped 5 bases, with 12 bases sitting between them. The CDR3 contains 13 residues. Germline V gene sequence: CDR1 MNHNY, CDR2 SVGAGI (reference sequence). CDR3 bases: TGTGCCAGCACCCGGGACGCTTATCAGCCCCAGCATTTT. Residues: CASTRDAYQPQHF.